This TCR beta chain was recorded in a study of human T cells and chemical hapten exposure. MiXCR, run by TCRdb on the RACE reads, gives a single entry per CDR3 protein. This sample has about 340,000 distinct CDR3 sequences; approximately 6.9% occur once, and the top ten carry approximately 8.9%. The CDR3 covers 15 residues. V shed 3 bases, J shed 0 bases, and the junction held 1 base outside the gene matches. CDR1 and CDR2 (germline): SGHTA, FQGTGA. Sample time point: patch test 1, 2 weeks after DPC sensitization. Treatment denoted: therapeutic diphenylcyclopropenone sensitization with weekly scalp DPC.

The sample consisted of whole blood, taken in connection with sensitization to the hapten diphenylcyclopropenone (DPC). This clonotype originated in a woman under 30 with alopecia areata. Some clones in this sample may be carry-over from other donors' samples. The chain recombines TRBV7-3 with TRBJ2-5; 10 positions agree with TRBD1. The CDR3, as DNA: TGTGCCAGCAGCTTTGGGACAGGGGACCAAGAGACCCAGTACTTC. Its translation: CASSFGTGDQETQYF.